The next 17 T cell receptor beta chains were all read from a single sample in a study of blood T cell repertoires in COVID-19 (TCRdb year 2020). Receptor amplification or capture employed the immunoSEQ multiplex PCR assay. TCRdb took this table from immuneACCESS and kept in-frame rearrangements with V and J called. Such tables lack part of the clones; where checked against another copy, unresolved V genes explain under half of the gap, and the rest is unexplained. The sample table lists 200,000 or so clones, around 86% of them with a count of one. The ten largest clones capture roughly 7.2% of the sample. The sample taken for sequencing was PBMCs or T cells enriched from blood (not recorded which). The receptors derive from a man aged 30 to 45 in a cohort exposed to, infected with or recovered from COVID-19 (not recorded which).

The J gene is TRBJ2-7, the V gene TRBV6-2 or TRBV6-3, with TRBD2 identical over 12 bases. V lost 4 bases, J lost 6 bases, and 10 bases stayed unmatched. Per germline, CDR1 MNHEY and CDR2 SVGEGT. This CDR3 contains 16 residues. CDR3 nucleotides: TGTGCCAGCAGTTCGAGGACTAGCGGGGTACATGGCGAGCAGTACTTC. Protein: CASSSRTSGVHGEQYF.

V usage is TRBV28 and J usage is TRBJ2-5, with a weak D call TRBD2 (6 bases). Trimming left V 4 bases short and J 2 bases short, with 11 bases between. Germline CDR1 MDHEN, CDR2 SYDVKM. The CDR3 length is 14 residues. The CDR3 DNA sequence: TGTGCCAGCAGTTGGAGGGGTTGGCAAGAGACCCAGTACTTC. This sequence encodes CASSWRGWQETQYF.

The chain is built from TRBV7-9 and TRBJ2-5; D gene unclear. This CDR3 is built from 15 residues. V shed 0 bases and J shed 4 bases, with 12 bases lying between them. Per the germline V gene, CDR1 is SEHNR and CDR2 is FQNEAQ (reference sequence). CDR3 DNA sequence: TGTGCCAGCAGCTTAGCGCGACGTAGCACAGAGACCCAGTACTTC. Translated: CASSLARRSTETQYF. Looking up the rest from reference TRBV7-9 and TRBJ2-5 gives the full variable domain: DTGVSQNPRHKITKRGQNVTFRCDPISEHNRLYWYRQTLGQGPEFLTYFQNEAQLEKSRLLSDRFSAERPKGSFSTLEIQRTEQGDSAMYLCASSLARRSTETQYFGPGTRLLVL.

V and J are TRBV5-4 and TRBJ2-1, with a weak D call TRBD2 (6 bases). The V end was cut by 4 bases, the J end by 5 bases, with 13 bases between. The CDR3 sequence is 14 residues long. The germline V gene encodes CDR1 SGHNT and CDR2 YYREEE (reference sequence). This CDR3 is CASSIRRGNNEQFF. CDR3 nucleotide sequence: TGTGCCAGCAGCATTCGGCGGGGCAACAATGAGCAGTTCTTC.

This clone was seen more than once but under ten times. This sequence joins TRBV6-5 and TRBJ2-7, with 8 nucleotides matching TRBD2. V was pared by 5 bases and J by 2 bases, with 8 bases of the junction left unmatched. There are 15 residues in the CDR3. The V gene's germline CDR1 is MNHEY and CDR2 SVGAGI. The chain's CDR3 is CASSISGGTPYEQYF. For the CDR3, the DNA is TGTGCCAGCAGTATCTCGGGGGGGACCCCCTACGAGCAGTACTTC.

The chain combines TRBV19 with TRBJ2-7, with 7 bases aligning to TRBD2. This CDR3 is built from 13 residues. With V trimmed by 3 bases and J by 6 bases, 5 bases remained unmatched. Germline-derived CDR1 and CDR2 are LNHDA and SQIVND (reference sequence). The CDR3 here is CASSIGLGVEQYF. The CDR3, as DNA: TGTGCCAGTAGTATCGGACTAGGGGTCGAGCAGTACTTC.

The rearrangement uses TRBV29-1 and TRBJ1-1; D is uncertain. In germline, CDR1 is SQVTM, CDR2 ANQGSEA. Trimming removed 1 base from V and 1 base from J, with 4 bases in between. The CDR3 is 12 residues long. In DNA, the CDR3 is TGCAGCGTTGAAGTACAGAACACTGAAGCTTTCTTT. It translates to CSVEVQNTEAFF.

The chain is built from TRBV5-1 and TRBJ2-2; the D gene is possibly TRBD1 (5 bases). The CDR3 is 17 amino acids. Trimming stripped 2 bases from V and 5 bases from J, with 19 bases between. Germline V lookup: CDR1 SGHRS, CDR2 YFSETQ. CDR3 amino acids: CASSFYAEWAGTGELFF. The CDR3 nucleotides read TGCGCCAGCAGCTTTTACGCTGAGTGGGCAGGGACCGGGGAGCTGTTTTTT.

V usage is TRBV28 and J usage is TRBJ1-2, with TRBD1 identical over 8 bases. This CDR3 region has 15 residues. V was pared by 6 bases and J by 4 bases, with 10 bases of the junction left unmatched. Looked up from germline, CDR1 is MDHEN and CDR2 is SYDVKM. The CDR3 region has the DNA TGTGCCAGCAGGCAGGGACAGGCCGTCATCTATGGCTACACCTTC. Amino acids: CASRQGQAVIYGYTF.

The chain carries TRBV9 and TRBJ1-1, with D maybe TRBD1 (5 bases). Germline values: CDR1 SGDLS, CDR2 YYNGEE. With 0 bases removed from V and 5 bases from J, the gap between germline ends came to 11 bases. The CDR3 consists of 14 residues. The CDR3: CASSVEWGRTEAFF. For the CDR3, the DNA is TGTGCCAGCAGCGTAGAGTGGGGCAGGACTGAAGCTTTCTTT.

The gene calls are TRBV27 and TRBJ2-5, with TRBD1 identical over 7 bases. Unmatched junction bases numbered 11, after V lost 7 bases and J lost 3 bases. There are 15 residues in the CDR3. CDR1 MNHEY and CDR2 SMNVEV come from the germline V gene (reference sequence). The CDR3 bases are TGTGCCAGCACCCAGACAGGGCGGATCGAAGAGACCCAGTACTTC. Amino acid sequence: CASTQTGRIEETQYF.

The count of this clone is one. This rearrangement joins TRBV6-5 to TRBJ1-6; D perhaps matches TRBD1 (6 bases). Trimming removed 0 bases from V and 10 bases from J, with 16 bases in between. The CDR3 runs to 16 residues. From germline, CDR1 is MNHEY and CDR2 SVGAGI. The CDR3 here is CASSYSSSGDESPLHF. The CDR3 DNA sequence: TGTGCCAGCAGTTACTCGAGTTCAGGGGATGAGTCACCCCTCCACTTT.

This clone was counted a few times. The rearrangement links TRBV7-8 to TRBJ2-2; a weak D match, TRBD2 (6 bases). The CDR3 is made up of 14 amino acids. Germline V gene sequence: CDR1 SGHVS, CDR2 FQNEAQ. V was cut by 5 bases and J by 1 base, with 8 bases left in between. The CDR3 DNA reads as TGTGCCAGCAGCCCGGGACTGAACACCGGGGAGCTGTTTTTT. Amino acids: CASSPGLNTGELFF.

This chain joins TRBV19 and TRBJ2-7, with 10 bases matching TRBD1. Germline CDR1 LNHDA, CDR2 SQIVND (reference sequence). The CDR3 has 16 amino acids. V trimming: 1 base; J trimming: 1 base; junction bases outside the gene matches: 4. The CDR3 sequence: CASSIVWTGGSYEQYF. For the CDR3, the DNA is TGTGCCAGTAGTATAGTTTGGACAGGGGGATCCTACGAGCAGTACTTC.

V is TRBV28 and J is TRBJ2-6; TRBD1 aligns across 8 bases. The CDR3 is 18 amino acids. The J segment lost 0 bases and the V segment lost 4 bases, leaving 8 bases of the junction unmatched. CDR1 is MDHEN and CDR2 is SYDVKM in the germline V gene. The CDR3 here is CASSWPRQGTSGANVLTF. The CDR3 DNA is TGTGCCAGCAGTTGGCCCCGACAGGGGACCTCTGGGGCCAACGTCCTGACTTTC.

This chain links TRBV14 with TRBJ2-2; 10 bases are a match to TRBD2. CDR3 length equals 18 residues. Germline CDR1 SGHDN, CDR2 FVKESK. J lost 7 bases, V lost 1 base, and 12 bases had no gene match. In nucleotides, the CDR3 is TGTGCCAGCAGCCAAGTTGTATCACTAGCGGGGTACAGCGGGGAGCTGTTTTTT. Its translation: CASSQVVSLAGYSGELFF.

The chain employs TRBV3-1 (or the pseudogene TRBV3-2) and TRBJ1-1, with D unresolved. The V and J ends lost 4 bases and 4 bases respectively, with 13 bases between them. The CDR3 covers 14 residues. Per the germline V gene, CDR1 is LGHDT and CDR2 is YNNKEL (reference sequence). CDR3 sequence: CASSLSGRGTEAFF. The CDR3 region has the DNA TGTGCCAGCAGCCTTTCGGGAAGAGGCACTGAAGCTTTCTTT.